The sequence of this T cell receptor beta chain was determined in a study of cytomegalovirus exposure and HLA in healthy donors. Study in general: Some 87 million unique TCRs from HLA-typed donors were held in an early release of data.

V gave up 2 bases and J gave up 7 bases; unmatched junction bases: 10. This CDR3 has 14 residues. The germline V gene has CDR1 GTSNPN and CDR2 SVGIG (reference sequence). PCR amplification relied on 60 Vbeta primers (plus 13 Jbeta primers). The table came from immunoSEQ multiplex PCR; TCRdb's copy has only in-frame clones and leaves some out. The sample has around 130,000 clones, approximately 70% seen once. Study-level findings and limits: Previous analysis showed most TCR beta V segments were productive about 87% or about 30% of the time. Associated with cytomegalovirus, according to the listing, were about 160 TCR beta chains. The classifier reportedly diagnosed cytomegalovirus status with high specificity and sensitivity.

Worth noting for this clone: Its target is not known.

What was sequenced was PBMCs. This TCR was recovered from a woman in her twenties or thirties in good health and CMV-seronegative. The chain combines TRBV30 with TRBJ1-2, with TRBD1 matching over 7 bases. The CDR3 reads CAWSFNRGWAGYTF. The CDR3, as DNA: TGTGCCTGGAGTTTTAACAGGGGCTGGGCTGGCTACACCTTC.